This T cell receptor beta chain stems from a study of CD8 T cells in ankylosing spondylitis. From germline, CDR1 is MNHNS and CDR2 SASEGT. V shed 5 bases and J shed 2 bases, with 10 bases lying between them. The CDR3 length is 14 residues. TCRdb redid the calling of the 5' RACE reads with MiXCR, one entry per CDR3 protein. The table shows about 220,000 distinct CDR3 sequences, with roughly 25% occurring only once. This sequence was found in a male donor with ankylosing spondylitis or in good health (not recorded which). The rearrangement links TRBV6-1 to TRBJ1-5; a weak D match, TRBD1 (5 bases). The sample was blood, either unsorted or a sorted T cell fraction (not recorded which). CDR3 region: CASSPGKRNQPQHF. In DNA form, the CDR3 reads TGTGCCAGCAGTCCAGGGAAGCGCAATCAGCCCCAGCATTTT.